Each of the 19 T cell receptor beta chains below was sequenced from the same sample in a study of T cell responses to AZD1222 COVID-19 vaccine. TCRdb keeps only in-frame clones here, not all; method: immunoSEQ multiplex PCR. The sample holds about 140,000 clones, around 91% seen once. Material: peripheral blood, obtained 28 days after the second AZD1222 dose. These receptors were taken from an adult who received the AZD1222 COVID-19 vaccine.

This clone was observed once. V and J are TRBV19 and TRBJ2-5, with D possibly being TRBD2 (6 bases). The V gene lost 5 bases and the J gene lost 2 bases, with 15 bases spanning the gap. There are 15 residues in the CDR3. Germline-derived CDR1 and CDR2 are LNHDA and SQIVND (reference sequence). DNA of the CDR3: TGTGCCAGTAGTCACTCCGGGACTGTACAAGAGACCCAGTACTTC. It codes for CASSHSGTVQETQYF. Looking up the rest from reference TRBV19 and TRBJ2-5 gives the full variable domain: DGGITQSPKYLFRKEGQNVTLSCEQNLNHDAMYWYRQDPGQGLRLIYYSQIVNDFQKGDIAEGYSVSREKKESFPLTVTSAQKNPTAFYLCASSHSGTVQETQYFGPGTRLLVL.

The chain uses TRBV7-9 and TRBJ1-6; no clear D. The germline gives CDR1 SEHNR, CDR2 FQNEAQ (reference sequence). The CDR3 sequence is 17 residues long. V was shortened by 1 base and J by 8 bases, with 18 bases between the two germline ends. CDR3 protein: CASSLGVSGMGYSPLHF. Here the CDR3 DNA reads TGTGCCAGCAGCTTAGGGGTATCGGGAATGGGATATTCACCCCTCCACTTT.

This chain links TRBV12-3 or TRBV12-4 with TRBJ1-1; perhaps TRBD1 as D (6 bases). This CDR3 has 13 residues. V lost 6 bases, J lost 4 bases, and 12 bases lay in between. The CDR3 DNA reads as TGTGCCAGCAGAAATGGACAGTCCACTGAAGCTTTCTTT. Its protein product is CASRNGQSTEAFF.

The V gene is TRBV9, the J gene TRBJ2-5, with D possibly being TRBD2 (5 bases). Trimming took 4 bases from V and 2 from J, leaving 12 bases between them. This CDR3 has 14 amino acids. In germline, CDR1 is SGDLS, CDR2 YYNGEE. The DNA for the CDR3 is TGTGCCAGCAGCCTAAGGACTTTGCAAGAGACCCAGTACTTC. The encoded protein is CASSLRTLQETQYF.

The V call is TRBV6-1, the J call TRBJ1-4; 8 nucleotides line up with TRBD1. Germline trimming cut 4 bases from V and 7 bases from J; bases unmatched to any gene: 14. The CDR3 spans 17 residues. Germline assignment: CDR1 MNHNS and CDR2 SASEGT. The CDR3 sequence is CASSVQGATRSSEKLFF. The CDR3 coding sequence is TGTGCCAGCAGTGTGCAGGGGGCTACACGGTCGAGTGAAAAACTGTTTTTT.

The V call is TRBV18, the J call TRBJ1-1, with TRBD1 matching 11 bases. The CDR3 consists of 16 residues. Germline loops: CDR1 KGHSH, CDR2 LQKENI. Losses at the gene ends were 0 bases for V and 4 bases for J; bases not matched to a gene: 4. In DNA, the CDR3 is TGTGCCAGCTCACCACCGATGGGACAGGGGGGCACTGAAGCTTTCTTT. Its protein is CASSPPMGQGGTEAFF.

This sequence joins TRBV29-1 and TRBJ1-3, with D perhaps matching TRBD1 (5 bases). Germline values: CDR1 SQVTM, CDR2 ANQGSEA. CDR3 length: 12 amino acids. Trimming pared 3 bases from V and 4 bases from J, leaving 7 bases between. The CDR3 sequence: CSVEGPGNTIYF. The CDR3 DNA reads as TGCAGCGTTGAGGGACCCGGAAACACCATATATTTT.

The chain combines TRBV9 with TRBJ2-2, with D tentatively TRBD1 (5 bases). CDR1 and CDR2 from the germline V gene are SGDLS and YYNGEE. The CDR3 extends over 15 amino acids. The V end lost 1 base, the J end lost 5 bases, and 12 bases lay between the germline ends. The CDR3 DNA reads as TGTGCCAGCAGCGTATCGCAGGGTCAAACCGGGGAGCTGTTTTTT. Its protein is CASSVSQGQTGELFF.

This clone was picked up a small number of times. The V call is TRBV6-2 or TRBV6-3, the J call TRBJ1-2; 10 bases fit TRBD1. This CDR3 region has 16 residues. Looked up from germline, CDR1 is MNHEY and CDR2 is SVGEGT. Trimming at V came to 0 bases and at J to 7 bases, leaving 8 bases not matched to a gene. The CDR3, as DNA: TGTGCCAGCAGTTACTCTATCCGGGACAGGGGAAGTGGCTACACCTTC. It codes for CASSYSIRDRGSGYTF.

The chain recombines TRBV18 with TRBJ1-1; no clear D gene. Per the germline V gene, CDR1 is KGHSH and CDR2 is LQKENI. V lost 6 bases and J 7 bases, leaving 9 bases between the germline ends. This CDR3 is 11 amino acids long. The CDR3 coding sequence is TGTGCCAGCTCTCCTAAGGATGAAGCTTTCTTT. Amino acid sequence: CASSPKDEAFF.

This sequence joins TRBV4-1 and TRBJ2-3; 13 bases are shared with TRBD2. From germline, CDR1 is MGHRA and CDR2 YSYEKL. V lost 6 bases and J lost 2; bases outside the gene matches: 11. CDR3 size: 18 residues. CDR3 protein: CASSAGRGLAGFTDTQYF. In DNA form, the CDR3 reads TGCGCCAGCAGTGCGGGTCGGGGACTAGCGGGATTCACAGATACGCAGTATTTT.

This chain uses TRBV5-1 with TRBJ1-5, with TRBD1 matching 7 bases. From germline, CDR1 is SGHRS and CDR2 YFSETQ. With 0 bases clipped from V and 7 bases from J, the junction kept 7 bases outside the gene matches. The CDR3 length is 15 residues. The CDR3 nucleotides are TGCGCCAGCAGCTTGGAGGCAGGGGGAAGGCAGCCCCAGCATTTT. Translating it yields CASSLEAGGRQPQHF.

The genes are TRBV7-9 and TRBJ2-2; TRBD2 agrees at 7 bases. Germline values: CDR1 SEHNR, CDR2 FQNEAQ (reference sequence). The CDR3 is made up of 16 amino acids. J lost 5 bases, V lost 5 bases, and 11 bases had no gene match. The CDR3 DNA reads TGTGCCAGCAGCCCAGCGGGACGTCTTGGAACCGGGGAGCTGTTTTTT. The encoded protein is CASSPAGRLGTGELFF.

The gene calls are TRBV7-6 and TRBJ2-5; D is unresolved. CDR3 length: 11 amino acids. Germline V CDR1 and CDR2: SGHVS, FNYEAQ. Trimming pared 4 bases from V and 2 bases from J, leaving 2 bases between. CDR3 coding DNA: TGTGCCAGCAGCTCACAAGAGACCCAGTACTTC. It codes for CASSSQETQYF.

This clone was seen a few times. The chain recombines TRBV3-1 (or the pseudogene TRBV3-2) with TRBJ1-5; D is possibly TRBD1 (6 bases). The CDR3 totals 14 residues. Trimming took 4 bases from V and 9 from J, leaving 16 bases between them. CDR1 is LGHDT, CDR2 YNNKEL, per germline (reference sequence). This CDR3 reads CASSREQWGPPQHF. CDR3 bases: TGTGCCAGCAGCCGGGAGCAGTGGGGGCCGCCCCAGCATTTT.

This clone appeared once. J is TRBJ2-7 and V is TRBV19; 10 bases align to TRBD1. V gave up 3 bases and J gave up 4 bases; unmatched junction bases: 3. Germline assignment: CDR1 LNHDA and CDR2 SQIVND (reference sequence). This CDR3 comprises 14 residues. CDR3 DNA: TGTGCCAGTAGTATCCCGGGACAGGGGTACGAGCAGTACTTC. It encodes CASSIPGQGYEQYF.

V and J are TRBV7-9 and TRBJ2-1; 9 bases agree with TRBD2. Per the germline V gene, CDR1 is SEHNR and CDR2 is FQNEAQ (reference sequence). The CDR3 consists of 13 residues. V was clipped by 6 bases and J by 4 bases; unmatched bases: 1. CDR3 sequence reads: CASRLAGYNEQFF. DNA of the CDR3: TGTGCCAGCAGACTAGCGGGTTACAATGAGCAGTTCTTC.

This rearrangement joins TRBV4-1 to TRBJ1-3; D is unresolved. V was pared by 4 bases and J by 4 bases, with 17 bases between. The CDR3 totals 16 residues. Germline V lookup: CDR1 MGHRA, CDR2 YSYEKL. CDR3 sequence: CASSPAWMGPGNTIYF. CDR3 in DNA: TGCGCCAGCAGCCCCGCATGGATGGGTCCAGGAAACACCATATATTTT.

As DNA, the CDR3 is TGTGCCAGCAGTTCAGGCGCTAACTATGGCTACACCTTC. Residues: CASSSGANYGYTF. This rearrangement joins TRBV12-3 or TRBV12-4 to TRBJ1-2; D remains unclear. Trimming pared 4 bases from V and 0 bases from J, leaving 6 bases between. There are 13 residues in the CDR3.